One sample yielded the 25 T cell receptor beta chains listed below, sequenced in a study of naive and memory T cell subsets. For these receptors, no antigen is known. An equimolar mix of two oligonucleotides served as the beta constant-region primer for TRBC1 and TRBC2. Nested alpha and beta constant-region primers with the SP2 primer drove four PCR rounds on ligated cDNA. One entry per CDR3 protein, called by TCRdb with MiXCR from the UMI-ligation and nested PCR reads. The sample carries roughly 150,000 distinct CDR3 sequences, 22% recorded once. Study-level findings and limits: Possibly reflecting memory cells re-expressing CD45RA, a few larger clonotypes occurred in naive repertoires, especially CD8.

Sequences were obtained from naive CD4+ T cells from blood. These receptor sequences come from a human donor in good health.

J is TRBJ2-2 and V is TRBV24-1; TRBD2 might be the D (5 bases). Germline values: CDR1 KGHDR, CDR2 SFDVKD. The CDR3 loop spans 17 amino acids. Trimming cost V 0 bases and J 4 bases, with 14 bases left between them. This CDR3 reads CATSDLWPRSGTGELFF. The CDR3 DNA reads TGTGCCACCAGTGATTTGTGGCCCAGAAGCGGCACCGGGGAGCTGTTTTTT.

The gene calls are TRBV7-2 and TRBJ2-1, with 11 bases fitting TRBD1. The J segment lost 9 bases and the V segment lost 3 bases, leaving 19 bases of the junction unmatched. The germline V gene encodes CDR1 SGHTA and CDR2 FQGNSA. The CDR3 runs 19 residues. The CDR3 sequence: CASSLFRLGGDRGKGEQFF. The DNA of the CDR3 is TGTGCCAGCAGCTTGTTCCGGCTTGGAGGGGACAGGGGGAAGGGTGAGCAGTTCTTC.

This clonotype has ten or more counts. V and J are TRBV4-3 and TRBJ2-1; no definite D call. The CDR3 has 13 amino acids. Germline values: CDR1 LGHNA, CDR2 YSLEER. Trimming removed 4 bases at V and 4 bases at J, with 8 bases between. CDR3 DNA: TGCGCCAGCAGCCTTGTTAGATACAATGAGCAGTTCTTC. Translating gives CASSLVRYNEQFF.

The table lists this clonotype with a few counts. The V and J genes are TRBV7-9 and TRBJ2-7; 11 nucleotides align to TRBD1. Germline loops: CDR1 SEHNR, CDR2 FQNEAQ (reference sequence). The CDR3 is 16 amino acids. The V segment lost 5 bases and the J segment 4 bases; nucleotides outside the gene matches: 10. The CDR3 DNA is TGTGCCAGCAGCCCCCGCGAGGACAGGGGGCTTTACGAGCAGTACTTC. This translates into CASSPREDRGLYEQYF.

V is TRBV6-2 or TRBV6-3 and J is TRBJ1-5; D possibly corresponds to TRBD1 (5 bases). The V and J ends lost 8 bases and 2 bases respectively, with 13 bases between them. The CDR3 is 14 residues long. Germline CDR1 MNHEY, CDR2 SVGEGT. The chain's CDR3 is CASGLGTRNQPQHF. The CDR3 region has the DNA TGTGCCAGCGGTCTGGGGACCCGCAATCAGCCCCAGCATTTT.

J is TRBJ1-5 and V is TRBV12-5, with a weak D call TRBD1 (5 bases). V shed 0 bases and J shed 4 bases, with 16 bases lying between them. CDR3 length equals 17 residues. Germline assignment: CDR1 LGHNT and CDR2 FRNRAP. The DNA for the CDR3 is TGTGCTAGTGGTTTGGTACCTGCGCAGGGTCATAATCAGCCCCAGCATTTT. Protein product: CASGLVPAQGHNQPQHF. Full variable domain (rest looked up from reference TRBV12-5 and TRBJ1-5): DARVTQTPRHKVTEMGQEVTMRCQPILGHNTVFWYRQTMMQGLELLAYFRNRAPLDDSGMPKDRFSAEMPDATLATLKIQPSEPRDSAVYFCASGLVPAQGHNQPQHFGDGTRLSIL.

This clonotype was seen once. The rearrangement joins TRBV7-2 to TRBJ1-3; D remains ambiguous. V was trimmed by 3 bases and J by 4 bases, leaving 7 bases between them. The CDR3 contains 13 residues. CDR1 is SGHTA, CDR2 FQGNSA, per germline. CDR3 amino acids: CASSLWQGNTIYF. The CDR3 bases are TGTGCCAGCAGCTTGTGGCAGGGAAACACCATATATTTT.

This clonotype showed up just a few times. CDR3 nucleotides: TGTGCCAGCAGAGAAATAGGGATCGACTATGGCTACACCTTC. Translating gives CASREIGIDYGYTF. The chain recombines TRBV6-6 with TRBJ1-2; D unresolved. V lost 6 bases to trimming and J lost 3 bases, with 14 bases between them. The germline V gene encodes CDR1 MNHNY and CDR2 SVGAGI (reference sequence). CDR3 length: 14 residues.

This clonotype occurred a few times. V is TRBV6-1 and J is TRBJ1-4; no reliable D call. CDR3 length equals 18 residues. Germline lookup yields CDR1 MNHNS and CDR2 SASEGT. Trimming took off 3 bases at V and 8 bases at J, with 25 bases between the two ends. CDR3 bases: TGTGCCAGCAGTGAGGGCGGAGGGAAGGGCCCTTATCGGGAAAAACTGTTTTTT. Translation gives CASSEGGGKGPYREKLFF.

J is TRBJ2-1 and V is TRBV28; D is uncertain. Trimming left V 1 base short and J 6 bases short, with 13 bases between. The CDR3 has 15 residues. CDR1 is MDHEN and CDR2 is SYDVKM in the germline V gene. The CDR3 DNA follows: TGTGCCAGCAGTTTATTGGTGGGCAAGGGCAATGAGCAGTTCTTC. It specifies CASSLLVGKGNEQFF.

This clonotype was observed a few times. The chain employs TRBV20-1 and TRBJ2-3, with 10 nucleotides matching TRBD2. Germline trimming cut 3 bases from V and 3 bases from J; bases unmatched to any gene: 3. This CDR3 region has 14 residues. Germline CDR1 and CDR2: DFQATT and SNEGSKA (reference sequence). CDR3 residues: CSARLAGVTDTQYF. The CDR3 bases are TGCAGTGCTAGGCTAGCGGGAGTTACAGATACGCAGTATTTT.

This clonotype was counted many times. This rearrangement joins TRBV20-1 to TRBJ2-3, with D possibly TRBD2 on 6 matching bases. Per germline, CDR1 DFQATT and CDR2 SNEGSKA (reference sequence). V was shortened by 1 base and J by 0 bases, with 14 bases between the two germline ends. This CDR3 contains 16 residues. The CDR3 nucleotides are TGCAGTGCTAGAGGGGACTGGCGGGAAAGCACAGATACGCAGTATTTT. This gives the protein CSARGDWRESTDTQYF.

In its sample, this clonotype was seen a few times. This rearrangement joins TRBV7-8 to TRBJ1-4; 9 positions match TRBD1. This CDR3 spans 19 amino acids. The V and J ends lost 5 bases and 5 bases, in that order; junction bases with no gene match: 18. CDR1 is SGHVS, CDR2 FQNEAQ, per germline. This CDR3 reads CASSPHGRVAGQGNEKLFF. For the CDR3, the DNA is TGTGCCAGCAGCCCCCACGGCCGGGTTGCGGGACAGGGCAATGAAAAACTGTTTTTT.

The genes are TRBV5-1 and TRBJ2-7; D is perhaps TRBD1 (6 bases). V was trimmed by 0 bases and J by 2 bases, leaving 12 bases between them. The CDR3 has 15 amino acids. Germline lookup yields CDR1 SGHRS and CDR2 YFSETQ. CDR3 bases: TGCGCCAGCAGCTTGGCGGCAGGGGTAGCCTACGAGCAGTACTTC. Amino acid sequence: CASSLAAGVAYEQYF. Full variable domain (rest looked up from reference TRBV5-1 and TRBJ2-7): KAGVTQTPRYLIKTRGQQVTLSCSPISGHRSVSWYQQTPGQGLQFLFEYFSETQRNKGNFPGRFSGRQFSNSRSEMNVSTLELGDSALYLCASSLAAGVAYEQYFGPGTRLTVT.

The gene calls are TRBV6-6 and TRBJ2-7, with 10 bases lining up with TRBD2. With 6 bases clipped from V and 0 bases from J, the junction kept 5 bases outside the gene matches. CDR3 size: 15 residues. Germline V CDR1 and CDR2: MNHNY, SVGAGI (reference sequence). CDR3 sequence: CASSSGLAVSYEQYF. CDR3 nucleotide sequence: TGTGCCAGCAGCTCAGGACTAGCGGTCTCCTACGAGCAGTACTTC.

This chain joins TRBV2 and TRBJ2-7; unclear D gene. The V end was cut by 6 bases, the J end by 9 bases, with 12 bases between. Germline V gene lookup returns CDR1 SNHLY and CDR2 FYNNEI. This CDR3 is built from 11 residues. The CDR3 is CASRDGSRQYF. The CDR3 DNA sequence: TGTGCCAGCAGGGACGGTTCTCGGCAGTACTTC. Combining the CDR3 with reference TRBV2 and TRBJ2-7 gives the whole variable domain EPEVTQTPSHQVTQMGQEVILRCVPISNHLYFYWYRQILGQKVEFLVSFYNNEISEKSEIFDDQFSVERPDGSNFTLKIRSTKLEDSAMYFCASRDGSRQYFGPGTRLTVT.

This clonotype occurred a few times. The V call is TRBV20-1, the J call TRBJ2-5; tentative D call: TRBD2 (6 bases). The CDR3 runs 14 residues. CDR1 is DFQATT, CDR2 SNEGSKA, per germline (reference sequence). The ends were cut back, 2 bases at V and 4 bases at J, with 14 bases in the middle. The CDR3: CSARWRATVETQYF. CDR3 coding DNA: TGCAGTGCTAGATGGAGGGCCACAGTAGAGACCCAGTACTTC.

This clonotype was detected a few times. The chain uses TRBV7-2 and TRBJ2-1; D unresolved. The germline V gene encodes CDR1 SGHTA and CDR2 FQGNSA. Trimming removed 5 bases from V and 0 bases from J, with 11 bases in between. The CDR3 contains 15 residues. CDR3 protein: CASSPNPSSYNEQFF. The CDR3 DNA sequence: TGTGCCAGCAGCCCAAATCCGAGCTCCTACAATGAGCAGTTCTTC.

This clonotype has just a few counts. The gene calls are TRBV6-5 and TRBJ2-1; D unresolved. CDR3 size: 17 residues. Germline V CDR1 and CDR2: MNHEY, SVGAGI. V lost 2 bases to trimming and J lost 5 bases, with 19 bases between them. The CDR3 coding sequence is TGTGCCAGCAGTTACGTGTCTAGTTGGCCCTTGAACAATGAGCAGTTCTTC. This codes for CASSYVSSWPLNNEQFF.

This clonotype came up a few times. The chain links TRBV10-3 to TRBJ1-1; 8 bases map to TRBD1. This CDR3 region has 16 residues. J lost 5 bases, V lost 0 bases, and 8 bases had no gene match. Germline-derived CDR1 and CDR2 are ENHRY and SYGVKD. DNA of the CDR3: TGTGCCATCAGTGAGTCGGTCGGGAACAGGGGGACTGAAGCTTTCTTT. This encodes CAISESVGNRGTEAFF.

This clonotype was detected many times. The chain uses TRBV19 and TRBJ2-7; TRBD2 aligns across 10 bases. The CDR3 extends over 14 amino acids. Losses at the gene ends were 7 bases for V and 5 bases for J; bases not matched to a gene: 8. Germline-derived CDR1 and CDR2 are LNHDA and SQIVND (reference sequence). The CDR3 region is CASTPAGGLNEQYF. The CDR3 coding sequence is TGTGCCAGTACCCCAGCGGGAGGGCTAAACGAGCAGTACTTC.

The chain uses TRBV6-5 and TRBJ2-1, with 12 bases fitting TRBD2. The CDR3 covers 17 residues. CDR1 and CDR2 from the germline V gene are MNHEY and SVGAGI. Trimming at V came to 4 bases and at J to 7 bases, leaving 11 bases not matched to a gene. DNA of the CDR3: TGTGCCAGCAGTTTCCTTAGACTAGCGGGAGAGATGAATGAGCAGTTCTTC. This encodes CASSFLRLAGEMNEQFF.

The gene calls are TRBV7-3 and TRBJ2-7; D perhaps matches TRBD2 (6 bases). The V end lost 2 bases, the J end lost 7 bases, and 18 bases lay between the germline ends. Looked up from germline, CDR1 is SGHTA and CDR2 is FQGTGA. The CDR3 spans 15 residues. The CDR3 DNA reads TGTGCCAGCAGCTTATATGGGACTTCCATGGGGGAGCAGTACTTC. Amino acid sequence: CASSLYGTSMGEQYF.

This clonotype occurred a few times. V and J are TRBV20-1 and TRBJ1-6; no definite D call. With 4 bases removed from V and 0 bases from J, the gap between germline ends came to 7 bases. The CDR3 covers 14 residues. Looked up from germline, CDR1 is DFQATT and CDR2 is SNEGSKA (reference sequence). DNA for the CDR3: TGCAGTGCTACACCTCTCTCCTATAATTCACCCCTCCACTTT. Translated: CSATPLSYNSPLHF.

This clonotype was picked up a small number of times. The V and J genes are TRBV29-1 and TRBJ2-4; 8 bases match TRBD1. The ends lost 6 bases at V and 11 bases at J; junction bases unmatched: 12. Per germline, CDR1 SQVTM and CDR2 ANQGSEA. This CDR3 contains 13 residues. This CDR3 reads CSVGGQGRRLQYF. The CDR3 DNA follows: TGCAGCGTGGGTGGACAGGGCCGAAGGCTTCAGTACTTC.